The 17 T cell receptor beta chains in this list originate from one sample, sequenced in a study of T cell responses to AZD1222 COVID-19 vaccine. Here immunoSEQ multiplex PCR was the method, and the copy in TCRdb shows in-frame clones only, minus some. The sample consists of over 140,000 clones, nearly 95% of them appearing once. The input for sequencing was peripheral blood, taken 28 days after the second AZD1222 dose. Receptors were obtained from an adult who received the AZD1222 COVID-19 vaccine.

The chain has TRBV20-1 and TRBJ1-1; D might be TRBD1 (5 bases). The CDR3 is 11 residues long. With 4 bases removed from V and 10 bases from J, the gap between germline ends came to 13 bases. Per germline, CDR1 DFQATT and CDR2 SNEGSKA (reference sequence). The CDR3 region has the DNA TGCAGTGCTAAGGTCAGGGTCGGAGCTTTCTTT. Its protein is CSAKVRVGAFF.

V usage is TRBV7-2 and J usage is TRBJ2-5; D gene ambiguous. Germline CDR1 is SGHTA and CDR2 is FQGNSA. V lost 1 base, J lost 2 bases, and 5 bases lay in between. The length of the CDR3 is 13 residues. This CDR3 is CASSLVLQETQYF. The CDR3 coding sequence is TGTGCCAGCAGCTTAGTTTTACAAGAGACCCAGTACTTC.

This sequence joins TRBV5-8 and TRBJ1-1; maybe TRBD1 (5 bases). V was cut by 6 bases and J by 7 bases, with 19 bases left in between. This CDR3 has 14 amino acids. CDR1 SGHTS and CDR2 YDEGEE come from the germline V gene. The CDR3 reads CASTPQGYLYEAFF. DNA of the CDR3: TGTGCCAGCACCCCCCAGGGCTATCTATATGAAGCTTTCTTT. The whole variable domain, filled in from reference TRBV5-8 and TRBJ1-1, reads EAGVTQSPTHLIKTRGQQATLRCSPISGHTSVYWYQQALGLGLQFLLWYDEGEERNRGNFPPRFSGRQFPNYSSELNVNALELEDSALYLCASTPQGYLYEAFFGQGTRLTVV.

This clone was counted a single time. V and J are TRBV11-2 and TRBJ1-3, with no clear D. This CDR3 has 16 amino acids. Germline CDR1 reads SGHAT; CDR2 reads FQNNGV. Trimming cost V 6 bases and J 0 bases, with 15 bases left between them. In DNA form, the CDR3 reads TGTGCCAGCAGGGACGCCAGCGCTTACTCTGGAAACACCATATATTTT. Encoded protein: CASRDASAYSGNTIYF.

The chain joins TRBV15 to TRBJ1-1; D gene uncertain. Germline CDR1 and CDR2: LNHNV and YYDKDF (reference sequence). This CDR3 has 13 amino acids. Trimming removed 1 base at V and 0 bases at J, with 3 bases between. This CDR3 is CATSRGLNTEAFF. The CDR3 region has the DNA TGTGCCACCAGCAGAGGTCTGAACACTGAAGCTTTCTTT.

The chain couples TRBV24-1 to TRBJ1-2; 10 bases are shared with TRBD1. V shed 4 bases and J 4 bases; nucleotides not matched to a gene: 5. The CDR3 sequence is 15 residues long. Germline V gene data show CDR1 as KGHDR and CDR2 as SFDVKD. CDR3 sequence: CATSDPTGGSYGYTF. The CDR3 DNA reads TGTGCCACCAGTGACCCGACAGGGGGCTCCTATGGCTACACCTTC.

This chain connects TRBV7-2 to TRBJ1-2; 8 bases fit TRBD1. V lost 5 bases, J lost 4 bases, and 0 bases stayed unmatched. The germline gives CDR1 SGHTA, CDR2 FQGNSA. This CDR3 spans 12 amino acids. The CDR3 sequence is CASSTGGYGYTF. DNA of the CDR3: TGTGCCAGCAGCACAGGGGGCTATGGCTACACCTTC.

This chain links TRBV5-6 with TRBJ1-3; TRBD1 is a possible D gene (6 bases). V lost 4 bases, J lost 8 bases, and 16 bases lay in between. This CDR3 has 14 amino acids. Germline V gene data show CDR1 as SGHDT and CDR2 as YYEEEE. CDR3: CASSLSGRGHTIYF. The DNA of the CDR3 is TGTGCCAGCAGCCTCTCCGGCAGGGGACACACCATATATTTT.

This clone was observed a few times. This chain uses TRBV10-3 with TRBJ1-1, with a weak D call TRBD1 (5 bases). CDR1 and CDR2 (germline): ENHRY, SYGVKD. The ends were cut back, 0 bases at V and 9 bases at J, with 17 bases in the middle. This CDR3 has 15 amino acids. The CDR3 sequence: CAISESGGAGRQAFF. CDR3 nucleotides: TGTGCCATCAGTGAGTCTGGAGGGGCAGGTAGGCAAGCTTTCTTT.

This sequence joins TRBV6-6 and TRBJ2-7; TRBD1 matches at 8 bases. The CDR3 is made up of 16 amino acids. CDR1 is MNHNY and CDR2 is SVGAGI in the germline V gene (reference sequence). Trimming took 6 bases from V and 1 from J; bases not matched to a gene: 11. The CDR3, as DNA: TGTGCCAGCAGGAGGCAGACAGGGGTGATGTCCTACGAGCAGTACTTC. As protein: CASRRQTGVMSYEQYF.

This CDR3 reads CASSLGQVNGYTF. The CDR3 coding sequence is TGTGCCAGCAGCTTAGGCCAGGTGAATGGCTACACCTTC. The V gene is TRBV7-2, the J gene TRBJ1-2; no reliable D call. The V end lost 1 base, the J end lost 6 bases, and 9 bases lay between the germline ends. Looked up from germline, CDR1 is SGHTA and CDR2 is FQGNSA. This CDR3 has 13 residues.

The rearrangement joins TRBV7-6 to TRBJ1-1; 7 bases align to TRBD1. There are 15 residues in the CDR3. The germline V gene has CDR1 SGHVS and CDR2 FNYEAQ. V lost 5 bases to trimming and J lost 4 bases; unmatched junction nucleotides: 10. In nucleotides, the CDR3 is TGTGCCAGCAGCCCGGGGACAGTTAAAGGCACTGAAGCTTTCTTT. Protein: CASSPGTVKGTEAFF.

In this sample, this clone turned up a few times. V and J are TRBV2 and TRBJ2-1, with 9 positions matching TRBD2. Germline V lookup: CDR1 SNHLY, CDR2 FYNNEI. The length of the CDR3 is 17 residues. The J segment lost 2 bases and the V segment lost 4 bases, leaving 9 bases of the junction unmatched. CDR3 sequence: CASSGAFLAGTYNEQFF. In DNA, the CDR3 is TGTGCCAGCAGTGGGGCCTTTCTAGCGGGAACCTACAATGAGCAGTTCTTC.

The rearrangement uses TRBV10-1 and TRBJ2-1; TRBD2 aligns across 9 bases. CDR1 is WNHNN, CDR2 SYGVQD, per germline (reference sequence). The V segment lost 2 bases and the J segment 8 bases; nucleotides outside the gene matches: 10. The CDR3 spans 16 residues. The DNA for the CDR3 is TGCGCCAGCAGTGAGGAAGGGGCGGGAGGGCCTCATGAGCAGTTCTTC. This codes for CASSEEGAGGPHEQFF.

The chain carries TRBV3-1 (or the pseudogene TRBV3-2) and TRBJ1-2; maybe TRBD1 (6 bases). CDR3 size: 15 residues. V lost 4 bases to trimming and J lost 3 bases, with 15 bases between them. The germline gives CDR1 LGHDT, CDR2 YNNKEL (reference sequence). The CDR3 protein is CASSPTSGADYGYTF. CDR3 in DNA: TGTGCCAGCAGCCCCACCTCGGGGGCCGACTATGGCTACACCTTC.

This chain links TRBV5-1 with TRBJ1-6; 7 nucleotides line up with TRBD1. CDR3 length: 15 amino acids. CDR1 and CDR2 (germline): SGHRS, YFSETQ. V was clipped by 4 bases and J by 7 bases; unmatched bases: 8. The CDR3 sequence: CASSGAGTVNSPLHF. In DNA, the CDR3 is TGCGCCAGCAGCGGGGCAGGGACAGTCAATTCACCCCTCCACTTT.

V usage is TRBV28 and J usage is TRBJ1-2; D is unclear. Germline CDR1 reads MDHEN; CDR2 reads SYDVKM. V lost 10 bases, J lost 0 bases, and 18 bases lay in between. There are 15 residues in the CDR3. Written as DNA, the CDR3 is TGTGCCACCCTGCGGCAGGAGTATACTAACTATGGCTACACCTTC. As protein: CATLRQEYTNYGYTF.